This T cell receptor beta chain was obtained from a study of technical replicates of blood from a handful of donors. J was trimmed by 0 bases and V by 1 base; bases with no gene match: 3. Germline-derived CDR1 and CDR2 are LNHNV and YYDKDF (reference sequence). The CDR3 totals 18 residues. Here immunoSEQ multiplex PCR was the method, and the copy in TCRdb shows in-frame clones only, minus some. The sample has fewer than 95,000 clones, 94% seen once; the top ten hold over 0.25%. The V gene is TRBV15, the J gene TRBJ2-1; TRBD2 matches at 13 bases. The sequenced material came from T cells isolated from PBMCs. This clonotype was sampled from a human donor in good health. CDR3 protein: CATSRGGLAGDSYNEQFF. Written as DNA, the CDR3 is TGTGCCACCAGCAGAGGCGGACTAGCGGGGGACTCCTACAATGAGCAGTTCTTC.